The rows below give T cell receptor beta chains drawn from one sample of a study of identical twins. Via MiXCR, TCRdb re-called the 5' RACE reads, giving one row per CDR3 protein. The table records some 500,000 distinct CDR3 sequences, roughly an eighth of them present only once. A further study also used this sample, focusing on yellow fever vaccine responses in identical twins.

Sequencing was carried out using CD4+ T cells sorted from blood. All receptors come from a woman between 18 and 29 years old in good health. The CDR3 runs from the conserved cysteine through the conserved F or W. D genes are given only for firm matches. Not every row has a clone size; where given, it reads once, few, many or a size class.

>TRBV6-1|.|TRBJ2-2|.
CASSQQGKVAGELFF
>TRBV5-6|.|TRBJ2-3|.
CASSLSIATDTQYF
>TRBV18|many|TRBJ2-2|.
CASSPLRTANTGELFF
>TRBV5-1|.|TRBJ1-1|TRBD1
CASTHLPGQSFGNTEAFF
>TRBV7-2|few|TRBJ1-1|TRBD1
CASSGRQGENTEAFF
>TRBV20-1|few|TRBJ2-5|.
CSAEPTILGARQETQYF
>TRBV25-1|few|TRBJ2-7|.
CASSGDPTYEQYF
>TRBV6-1|many|TRBJ2-1|.
CASRPPGLNEQFF
>TRBV6-1|.|TRBJ2-1|TRBD2
CASRGLAGRSQFF
>TRBV7-9|many|TRBJ2-5|.
CASSDYNTLQETQYF
>TRBV29-1|.|TRBJ1-1|.
CSAGHYSQMNTEAFF
>TRBV7-2|.|TRBJ2-5|TRBD2
CASSPRGGGALETQYF
>TRBV20-1|few|TRBJ2-5|TRBD2
CSAREASGAQTQYF
>TRBV12-3/TRBV12-4|few|TRBJ2-7|TRBD1
CASGEMGQGFYEQYF
>TRBV3-1|.|TRBJ2-7|TRBD2
CASSQREGSYEQYF
>TRBV20-1|few|TRBJ2-7|.
CSASSGYEQYF
>TRBV7-9|.|TRBJ2-5|.
CASSQTGGGDPGAQYF
>TRBV20-1|few|TRBJ1-1|.
CSARRSNTEAFF
>TRBV6-5|.|TRBJ2-1|.
CASSYSSSAGALYNEQFF
>TRBV11-1|few|TRBJ2-1|TRBD2
CASSDITGTSGRSYNEQFF
>TRBV4-1|once|TRBJ1-6|TRBD1
CASSRDRGYSPLHF
>TRBV7-3|.|TRBJ2-4|TRBD2
CASSLGPRGGLAKNIQYF
>TRBV30|few|TRBJ2-7|.
CAWSVVGGRVGEQYF
>TRBV6-5|.|TRBJ2-3|.
CASSYSYSTDTQYF
>TRBV7-2|few|TRBJ2-1|.
CASSLSSLGSRSEQFF
>TRBV19|.|TRBJ2-7|.
CASSSGGGDYEQYF
>TRBV10-3|few|TRBJ2-3|TRBD2
CATKGASGGSTDTQYF
>TRBV6-1|many|TRBJ1-3|.
CASSRTLSSGNTIYF
>TRBV25-1|.|TRBJ2-1|TRBD1
CASLDRGYMNEQFF
>TRBV20-1|.|TRBJ2-1|.
CSATQGHNEQFF
>TRBV29-1|.|TRBJ1-2|.
CSVERGYGYTF
>TRBV10-3|.|TRBJ2-3|.
CAVSAPTDTQYF
>TRBV5-1|many|TRBJ2-3|.
CASQGDPVTDTQYF
>TRBV10-3|few|TRBJ2-3|.
CAISALAPLSADTQYF
>TRBV9|few|TRBJ2-1|.
CASSVGYNEQFF
>TRBV24-1|.|TRBJ2-7|TRBD1
CATSDVGQGFEQYF
>TRBV7-2|few|TRBJ2-2|TRBD1
CASSLDRGSGELFF
>TRBV5-1|.|TRBJ2-3|.
CASSASETPMNTQYF
>TRBV12-3/TRBV12-4|.|TRBJ1-1|.
CASSLGGNRVVLAFF
>TRBV29-1|.|TRBJ2-5|TRBD2
CSVRTSYETQYF
>TRBV28|few|TRBJ2-5|.
CASSQGDWQETQYF
>TRBV24-1|few|TRBJ1-6|.
CATSELSGPPHTNPLHF
>TRBV7-9|.|TRBJ2-1|.
CASSHPSSNEQFF
>TRBV7-6|few|TRBJ2-7|.
CASSLSAGMTYEQYF
>TRBV7-8|many|TRBJ2-1|TRBD2
CASSELAGGSYNEQFF
>TRBV27|few|TRBJ2-7|TRBD1
CASSRQSRGHEQYF
>TRBV24-1|.|TRBJ2-1|TRBD2
CATSDSSGSSYNEQFF
>TRBV2|few|TRBJ1-6|TRBD1
CASIRDRANSPLHF